Shown below are 26 T cell receptor beta chains from a single sample sequenced in a study of blood T cell repertoires in COVID-19. The method was immunoSEQ multiplex PCR; TCRdb's version includes in-frame clones alone and lacks a portion of them. The sample shows roughly 50,000 clones, roughly 83% of them seen only once. Specimen: peripheral blood. The source of these receptors is a man aged 65 to 79 with acute or convalescent COVID-19.

This clone occurred a few times. This chain connects TRBV20-1 to TRBJ1-1, with D possibly matching TRBD1 (6 bases). From germline, CDR1 is DFQATT and CDR2 SNEGSKA (reference sequence). Trimming took off 3 bases at V and 0 bases at J, with 14 bases between the two ends. CDR3 size: 15 residues. CDR3 amino acids: CSASSGGQMNTEAFF. CDR3 coding DNA: TGCAGTGCTAGTAGCGGGGGCCAGATGAACACTGAAGCTTTCTTT.

The chain has TRBV18 and TRBJ2-5; D may be TRBD1 (8 bases). There are 14 residues in the CDR3. V was cut by 3 bases and J by 5 bases, with 13 bases left in between. CDR1 is KGHSH, CDR2 LQKENI, per germline. The chain's CDR3 is CASSPDREGETQYF. The CDR3 DNA reads as TGTGCCAGCTCACCGGACAGGGAGGGGGAGACCCAGTACTTC.

The chain combines TRBV18 with TRBJ2-7; 8 bases align to TRBD1. Per the germline V gene, CDR1 is KGHSH and CDR2 is LQKENI. With 1 base clipped from V and 7 bases from J, the junction kept 6 bases outside the gene matches. This CDR3 has 14 residues. Here the CDR3 DNA reads TGTGCCAGCTCACCACTGCAGGGGGCGGGAGAGCAGTACTTC. Its translation: CASSPLQGAGEQYF.

CDR3 region: CASSRNSYEQYF. DNA of the CDR3: TGTGCCAGCAGCAGGAACTCCTACGAGCAGTACTTC. V and J are TRBV6-5 and TRBJ2-7; D not certain. Germline V gene sequence: CDR1 MNHEY, CDR2 SVGAGI. The CDR3 is 12 amino acids. Trimming stripped 6 bases from V and 0 bases from J, with 6 bases between.

V usage is TRBV29-1 and J usage is TRBJ2-3; D gene uncertain. CDR3 length equals 14 residues. Trimming took off 4 bases at V and 5 bases at J, with 16 bases between the two ends. Germline values: CDR1 SQVTM, CDR2 ANQGSEA. CDR3 in DNA: TGCAGCGTTGCTGTGAGTGCGACTGGAGATACGCAGTATTTT. Translated, it gives CSVAVSATGDTQYF.

This clone was counted between two and nine times. The genes are TRBV5-4 and TRBJ2-2, with 10 positions matching TRBD2. Germline V CDR1 and CDR2: SGHNT, YYREEE (reference sequence). Trimming removed 4 bases from V and 4 bases from J; junction bases left unmatched: 10. The CDR3 runs 17 residues. The CDR3: CASSRPSGGATTGELFF. In DNA, the CDR3 is TGTGCCAGCAGCAGGCCGAGCGGGGGGGCGACCACCGGGGAGCTGTTTTTT.

The chain joins TRBV28 to TRBJ2-7, with a possible D match to TRBD2 (6 bases). This CDR3 spans 12 amino acids. V was clipped by 5 bases and J by 3 bases, with 8 bases between them. Looked up from germline, CDR1 is MDHEN and CDR2 is SYDVKM. The CDR3 DNA follows: TGTGCCAGCAGTCTTAGCGGCTACGAGCAGTACTTC. Translated: CASSLSGYEQYF.

The chain is built from TRBV15 and TRBJ1-4; weak D call: TRBD1 (6 bases). V dropped 1 base and J dropped 6 bases, with 18 bases sitting between them. CDR3 length equals 17 residues. Germline CDR1 is LNHNV and CDR2 is YYDKDF (reference sequence). This CDR3 is CATSRVLPGGWDEKLFF. CDR3 sequence (DNA): TGTGCCACCAGCAGAGTATTGCCTGGGGGCTGGGATGAAAAACTGTTTTTT.

CDR3 sequence: CASSRDRGKSPEAFF. The CDR3 DNA reads as TGTGCCAGCAGCCGGGACAGGGGGAAATCCCCTGAAGCTTTCTTT. V usage is TRBV28 and J usage is TRBJ1-1; 11 bases agree with TRBD1. CDR3 length equals 15 residues. J lost 6 bases, V lost 6 bases, and 9 bases had no gene match. Germline V lookup: CDR1 MDHEN, CDR2 SYDVKM.

The chain carries TRBV5-1 and TRBJ1-2; 11 positions agree with TRBD1. The ends lost 2 bases at V and 7 bases at J; junction bases unmatched: 4. The CDR3 is made up of 14 amino acids. Germline-derived CDR1 and CDR2 are SGHRS and YFSETQ. The CDR3 is CASSLGQGASGYTF. The DNA of the CDR3 is TGCGCCAGCAGCTTAGGACAGGGGGCGAGTGGCTACACCTTC.

This chain joins TRBV4-3 and TRBJ1-4; D is undetermined. V was trimmed by 1 base and J by 3 bases, leaving 12 bases between them. The CDR3 totals 16 residues. The V gene's germline CDR1 is LGHNA and CDR2 YSLEER. CDR3 nucleotides: TGCGCCAGCAGCCAAGGTAGTTCCACCCCTAATGAAAAACTGTTTTTT. Translation gives CASSQGSSTPNEKLFF.

V and J are TRBV28 and TRBJ2-3, with 8 bases identical to TRBD2. V lost 2 bases to trimming and J lost 0 bases; unmatched junction nucleotides: 4. Germline V gives CDR1 MDHEN, CDR2 SYDVKM. There are 16 residues in the CDR3. The CDR3 DNA follows: TGTGCCAGCAGTTTAATACGGGAGGGAAGCACAGATACGCAGTATTTT. Amino acid sequence: CASSLIREGSTDTQYF.

The chain joins TRBV10-3 to TRBJ1-5; weak D call: TRBD1 (6 bases). CDR3 size: 15 residues. The germline V and J ends were trimmed by 5 bases and 0 bases, with 11 bases remaining between them. The germline CDR1 and CDR2 sequences are ENHRY and SYGVKD. DNA of the CDR3: TGTGCCATCAGTCCACAGGGAAATAGCAATCAGCCCCAGCATTTT. It yields the protein CAISPQGNSNQPQHF.

This chain joins TRBV24-1 and TRBJ1-3; D not resolved. Per the germline V gene, CDR1 is KGHDR and CDR2 is SFDVKD. V shed 5 bases and J shed 3 bases, with 7 bases lying between them. The CDR3 extends over 13 amino acids. CDR3 region: CATSASGGNTIYF. In nucleotides, the CDR3 is TGTGCCACCAGTGCCAGTGGTGGAAACACCATATATTTT.

J is TRBJ1-3 and V is TRBV4-3; TRBD1 agrees at 7 bases. This CDR3 has 16 amino acids. Trimming removed 4 bases from V and 3 bases from J; junction bases left unmatched: 9. CDR1 is LGHNA and CDR2 is YSLEER in the germline V gene. The CDR3 DNA reads TGCGCCAGCAGCCCAAGCACAGGGGTAGGTGGAAACACCATATATTTT. It yields the protein CASSPSTGVGGNTIYF.

The chain carries TRBV11-2 and TRBJ1-1; weak D call: TRBD1 (5 bases). The V end was cut by 1 base, the J end by 0 bases, with 6 bases between. The CDR3 length is 14 residues. Looked up from germline, CDR1 is SGHAT and CDR2 is FQNNGV. The CDR3 DNA is TGTGCCAGCAGCTTAGCGGGGGTGAACACTGAAGCTTTCTTT. Residues: CASSLAGVNTEAFF.

This rearrangement joins TRBV6-5 to TRBJ1-3; D is uncertain. Trimming stripped 4 bases from V and 0 bases from J, with 13 bases between. This CDR3 has 16 residues. Germline lookup yields CDR1 MNHEY and CDR2 SVGAGI. The CDR3 here is CASSLYSRISGNTIYF. As DNA, the CDR3 is TGTGCCAGCAGTTTGTACAGCAGAATCTCTGGAAACACCATATATTTT.

The count of this clone is one. This chain connects TRBV29-1 to TRBJ1-5; 7 bases line up with TRBD1. There are 12 residues in the CDR3. J was trimmed by 4 bases and V by 6 bases; bases with no gene match: 3. In germline, CDR1 is SQVTM, CDR2 ANQGSEA. CDR3 nucleotide sequence: TGCAGCGTGGGGACAGCTAATCAGCCCCAGCATTTT. Encoded protein: CSVGTANQPQHF.

The chain is built from TRBV28 and TRBJ1-5; the match to TRBD1 covers 7 bases. J gave up 2 bases and V 6 bases, and 13 bases lay outside the gene matches. The V gene's germline CDR1 is MDHEN and CDR2 SYDVKM. The CDR3 is made up of 17 amino acids. The CDR3 DNA sequence: TGTGCCAGCAGCCCGCCCCCCGGGACAGTCGGCAATCAGCCCCAGCATTTT. Its translation: CASSPPPGTVGNQPQHF.

The genes are TRBV6-2 or TRBV6-3 and TRBJ1-1; TRBD1 matches at 10 bases. The germline V gene encodes CDR1 MNHEY and CDR2 SVGEGT. The V segment lost 6 bases and the J segment 5 bases; nucleotides outside the gene matches: 18. The CDR3 sequence is 18 residues long. The CDR3 DNA reads as TGTGCCAGCAGCTCCCATCCGACTGACCGGGACAGGGGAACTGAAGCTTTCTTT. Translation gives CASSSHPTDRDRGTEAFF.

This chain joins TRBV6-1 and TRBJ2-7; TRBD1 matches 8 bases. Germline loops: CDR1 MNHNS, CDR2 SASEGT. This CDR3 spans 16 amino acids. After removal of 2 bases from V and 0 bases from J, the junction contained 6 bases not matched to a gene. DNA of the CDR3: TGTGCCAGCAGTGAAATGATGGGGACAGGCTCCTACGAGCAGTACTTC. Its translation: CASSEMMGTGSYEQYF.

V gene TRBV4-1 combines with J gene TRBJ2-7; 11 bases fit TRBD2. Losses at the gene ends were 1 base for V and 5 bases for J; bases not matched to a gene: 4. CDR1 MGHRA and CDR2 YSYEKL come from the germline V gene. CDR3 length: 15 amino acids. The CDR3 here is CASSQVTSGTNEQYF. The CDR3 nucleotides read TGCGCCAGCAGCCAAGTGACTAGCGGGACCAACGAGCAGTACTTC.

The chain has TRBV6-5 and TRBJ1-2; D is unclear. The germline V gene encodes CDR1 MNHEY and CDR2 SVGAGI. V was shortened by 4 bases and J by 1 base, with 7 bases between the two germline ends. The length of the CDR3 is 13 residues. CDR3 in DNA: TGTGCCAGCAGTTTGACAAATAACTATGGCTACACCTTC. This sequence encodes CASSLTNNYGYTF.

This clone was recorded only once. DNA of the CDR3: TGCGCCAGCAGCTTGGTAGCGGGATCAGATGAGCAGTTCTTC. This sequence encodes CASSLVAGSDEQFF. The genes are TRBV5-1 and TRBJ2-1, with TRBD2 identical over 8 bases. Germline V CDR1 and CDR2: SGHRS, YFSETQ. Trimming removed 0 bases from V and 8 bases from J; junction bases left unmatched: 4. The CDR3 has 14 amino acids.

The chain combines TRBV3-1 (or the pseudogene TRBV3-2) with TRBJ1-1; D may be TRBD1 (5 bases). The length of the CDR3 is 16 residues. Trimming removed 3 bases from V and 2 bases from J, with 16 bases in between. The V gene's germline CDR1 is LGHDT and CDR2 YNNKEL (reference sequence). CDR3 sequence: CASSQALGAQNTEAFF. The CDR3 coding sequence is TGTGCCAGCAGCCAGGCTCTAGGGGCCCAAAACACTGAAGCTTTCTTT.

This rearrangement joins TRBV29-1 to TRBJ1-2; 8 bases are shared with TRBD1. The trim removed 7 bases at V and 4 bases at J, leaving 5 bases unmatched. Germline loops: CDR1 SQVTM, CDR2 ANQGSEA. The CDR3 extends over 12 amino acids. Here the CDR3 reads CSADRDGYGYTF. The CDR3 DNA follows: TGCAGCGCGGACAGGGATGGCTATGGCTACACCTTC.